This TCR beta chain was identified during a study of OX40 agonist ivuxolimab in advanced cancers. Across the whole study: Patients received ivuxolimab, an intravenous treatment, every 2 weeks at 0.01 to 10 mg/kg. The dose-escalation group included hepatocellular carcinoma, melanoma, renal cell carcinoma and head and neck cancer. Eligibility admitted prior anti-PD-1, anti-PD-L1 or anti-CTLA-4 therapy; about 40% had some. Study-level points and caveats: Among the nonresponders, some also had low normalized T-cell clonal expansion.

Sequencing was performed with immunoSEQ multiplex PCR; in TCRdb, only in-frame clones are kept and a portion is missing. The data show around 120,000 clones, 75% to 90% seen once. There are a few counts of this clone. Its antigen is undetermined. This CDR3 is built from 14 residues. The V end was cut by 3 bases, the J end by 5 bases, with 11 bases between. Germline CDR1 and CDR2: SEHNR and FQNEAQ (reference sequence). The sequence came from an adult with an advanced solid tumor such as melanoma, head and neck, liver or kidney cancer. This chain uses TRBV7-9 with TRBJ2-1; D perhaps matches TRBD1 (5 bases). Sequenced material: CD4+ or CD8+ T cells sorted from blood, taken in a trial of the OX40 agonist ivuxolimab. CDR3 protein: CASSFQGLNNEQFF. The CDR3 nucleotides are TGTGCCAGCAGCTTTCAGGGCCTAAACAATGAGCAGTTCTTC.